These 15 T cell receptor beta chains were all obtained from the same sample, sequenced in a study of blood T cell repertoires in COVID-19. The assay was immunoSEQ multiplex PCR, and TCRdb's table has in-frame clones only and misses some. The sample contains 110,000 or so clones, roughly 89% of which appear only once. Sequencing was done on a sample of peripheral blood. The receptors stem from a woman between 45 and 65 years old with acute or convalescent COVID-19.

The chain combines TRBV29-1 with TRBJ2-5; D is ambiguous. Germline CDR1 is SQVTM and CDR2 is ANQGSEA. V lost 1 base, J lost 0 bases, and 6 bases lay in between. The CDR3 spans 13 residues. The CDR3 DNA sequence: TGCAGCGTTGAAGGCCAGAACCAAGAGACCCAGTACTTC. Translating it yields CSVEGQNQETQYF.

This clone was recorded a few times. This chain uses TRBV6-2 or TRBV6-3 with TRBJ2-3; TRBD2 aligns across 13 bases. CDR3 size: 17 residues. From germline, CDR1 is MNHEY and CDR2 SVGEGT. V shed 6 bases and J 2 bases; nucleotides not matched to a gene: 8. In DNA, the CDR3 is TGTGCCAGCAGCCCCAGACTAGCGGGAGGTTTCACAGATACGCAGTATTTT. It is translated as CASSPRLAGGFTDTQYF.

The CDR3 loop reads CASSQDAAGANTGELFF. DNA for the CDR3: TGTGCCAGCAGCCAAGATGCGGCGGGGGCGAACACCGGGGAGCTGTTTTTT. The chain combines TRBV4-2 with TRBJ2-2; 7 bases agree with TRBD2. The V gene's germline CDR1 is LGHNA and CDR2 YNFKEQ. The CDR3 runs to 17 residues. V trimming: 0 bases; J trimming: 0 bases; junction bases outside the gene matches: 4.

The gene calls are TRBV19 and TRBJ2-7, with TRBD1 identical over 10 bases. The junction had 7 bases not matched to a gene; V was cut back by 3 bases and J by 5 bases. The CDR3 runs to 15 residues. Germline V gives CDR1 LNHDA, CDR2 SQIVND (reference sequence). CDR3 sequence reads: CASSITGTGANEQYF. Written as DNA, the CDR3 is TGTGCCAGTAGTATTACCGGGACAGGGGCCAACGAGCAGTACTTC.

In DNA form, the CDR3 reads TGTGCCAGCGGCTTCCAGATTTCTGAAGCTTTCTTT. This codes for CASGFQISEAFF. V gene TRBV25-1 combines with J gene TRBJ1-1; D gene unclear. V was shortened by 8 bases and J by 6 bases, with 13 bases between the two germline ends. CDR3 length equals 12 residues. CDR1 and CDR2 (germline): MGHDK, SYGVNS.

The chain couples TRBV5-4 to TRBJ2-6; 8 bases align to TRBD1. Germline V gene data show CDR1 as SGHNT and CDR2 as YYREEE (reference sequence). This CDR3 contains 19 residues. J lost 0 bases, V lost 4 bases, and 12 bases had no gene match. The CDR3 DNA sequence: TGTGCCAGCAGCGCCGGACAGGGCCCTCACCGCTCTGGGGCCAACGTCCTGACTTTC. As protein: CASSAGQGPHRSGANVLTF.

The rearrangement uses TRBV19 and TRBJ1-4; no reliable D call. Trimming stripped 4 bases from V and 0 bases from J, with 15 bases between. The CDR3 runs to 17 residues. In germline, CDR1 is LNHDA, CDR2 SQIVND (reference sequence). The CDR3 coding sequence is TGTGCCAGTAGTAGGATAGACGTGGGAGCAACTAATGAAAAACTGTTTTTT. Translating it yields CASSRIDVGATNEKLFF.

The CDR3 nucleotides read TGTGCCAGCAGCTCACAGGGGGGAGAGACCCAGTACTTC. It specifies CASSSQGGETQYF. The chain has TRBV12-3 or TRBV12-4 and TRBJ2-5, with 8 positions matching TRBD1. Trimming at V came to 6 bases and at J to 4 bases, leaving 4 bases not matched to a gene. The CDR3 is 13 residues long.

The gene calls are TRBV29-1 and TRBJ1-2; D gene unclear. CDR3 length equals 11 residues. Germline CDR1 is SQVTM and CDR2 is ANQGSEA. V gave up 4 bases and J gave up 8 bases, with 11 bases separating them. The CDR3 here is CSVVGGLGYTF. Written as DNA, the CDR3 is TGCAGCGTTGTAGGTGGGCTCGGCTACACCTTC.

V is TRBV6-5 and J is TRBJ1-1; no clear D gene. This CDR3 has 15 residues. Germline V CDR1 and CDR2: MNHEY, SVGAGI. Trimming cost V 6 bases and J 5 bases, with 19 bases left between them. CDR3 amino acids: CASRPDLTPGTEAFF. DNA for the CDR3: TGTGCCAGCAGGCCAGATCTGACGCCCGGGACTGAAGCTTTCTTT.

V gene TRBV7-2 combines with J gene TRBJ1-5; D not certain. Trimming left V 5 bases short and J 7 bases short, with 15 bases between. The CDR3 length is 14 residues. The germline gives CDR1 SGHTA, CDR2 FQGNSA. This CDR3 is CASSPGLEGQPQHF. The DNA of the CDR3 is TGTGCCAGCAGCCCCGGCCTGGAGGGCCAGCCCCAGCATTTT.

A few counts support this clone. The chain couples TRBV18 to TRBJ2-7; D gene unclear. V was cut by 6 bases and J by 1 base, with 7 bases left in between. Germline loops: CDR1 KGHSH, CDR2 LQKENI. The CDR3 length is 12 residues. The CDR3 bases are TGTGCCAGCTCCCAAACTTCCTACGAGCAGTACTTC. It encodes CASSQTSYEQYF.

The chain recombines TRBV6-5 with TRBJ1-6; D not resolved. Trimming pared 0 bases from V and 15 bases from J, leaving 12 bases between. The CDR3 runs to 13 residues. Germline-derived CDR1 and CDR2 are MNHEY and SVGAGI. CDR3 nucleotides: TGTGCCAGCAGTTACTCGACAAACAGTCTCCTCCACTTT. As protein: CASSYSTNSLLHF.

The CDR3 DNA follows: TGTGCCAGCAGCGATCGGAGACCCTCTGGAAACACCATATATTTT. This codes for CASSDRRPSGNTIYF. V and J are TRBV11-3 and TRBJ1-3; no firm D call. Germline V CDR1 and CDR2: SGHNT, YENEEA. The CDR3 spans 15 residues. V dropped 5 bases and J dropped 0 bases, with 11 bases sitting between them.

The chain carries TRBV19 and TRBJ2-7; 7 positions agree with TRBD1. The V gene's germline CDR1 is LNHDA and CDR2 SQIVND (reference sequence). This CDR3 comprises 15 residues. V trimming: 1 base; J trimming: 2 bases; junction bases outside the gene matches: 5. The CDR3 sequence: CASSIGRQGTYEQYF. DNA of the CDR3: TGTGCCAGTAGTATAGGGAGACAGGGCACCTACGAGCAGTACTTC.